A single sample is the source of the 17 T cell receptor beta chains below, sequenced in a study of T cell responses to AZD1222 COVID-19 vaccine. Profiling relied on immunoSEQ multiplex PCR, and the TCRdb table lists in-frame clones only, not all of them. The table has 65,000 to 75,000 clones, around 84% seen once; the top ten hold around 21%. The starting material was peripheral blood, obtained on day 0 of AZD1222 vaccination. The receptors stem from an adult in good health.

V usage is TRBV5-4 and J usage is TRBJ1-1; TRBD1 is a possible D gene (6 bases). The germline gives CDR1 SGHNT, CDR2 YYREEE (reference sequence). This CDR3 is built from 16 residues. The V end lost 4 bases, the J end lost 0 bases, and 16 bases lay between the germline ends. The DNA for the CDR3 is TGTGCCAGCAGCAGTCAACACCAGGGGATGAACACTGAAGCTTTCTTT. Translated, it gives CASSSQHQGMNTEAFF.

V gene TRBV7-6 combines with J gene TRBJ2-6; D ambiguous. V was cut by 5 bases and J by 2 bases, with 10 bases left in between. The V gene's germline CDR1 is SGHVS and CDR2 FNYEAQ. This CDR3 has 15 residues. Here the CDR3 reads CASSAVGAGANVLTF. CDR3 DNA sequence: TGTGCCAGCAGCGCAGTTGGGGCTGGGGCCAACGTCCTGACTTTC.

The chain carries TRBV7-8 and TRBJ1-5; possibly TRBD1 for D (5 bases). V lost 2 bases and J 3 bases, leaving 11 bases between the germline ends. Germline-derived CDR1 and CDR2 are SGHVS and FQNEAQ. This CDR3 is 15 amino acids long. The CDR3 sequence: CASSLYGGYNQPQHF. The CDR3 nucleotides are TGTGCCAGCAGCTTATATGGGGGTTACAATCAGCCCCAGCATTTT.

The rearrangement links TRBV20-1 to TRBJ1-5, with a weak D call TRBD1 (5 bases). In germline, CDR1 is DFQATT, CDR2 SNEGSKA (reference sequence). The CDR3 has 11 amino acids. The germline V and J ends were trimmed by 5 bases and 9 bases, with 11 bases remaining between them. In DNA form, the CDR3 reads TGCAGTGCTGTGAACGACAGGCCCCAGCATTTT. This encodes CSAVNDRPQHF.

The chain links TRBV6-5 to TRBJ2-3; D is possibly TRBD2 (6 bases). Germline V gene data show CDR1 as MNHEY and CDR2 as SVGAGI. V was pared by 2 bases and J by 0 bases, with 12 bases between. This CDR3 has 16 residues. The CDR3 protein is CASSYKAGLSTDTQYF. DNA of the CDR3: TGTGCCAGCAGTTACAAGGCAGGACTAAGCACAGATACGCAGTATTTT.

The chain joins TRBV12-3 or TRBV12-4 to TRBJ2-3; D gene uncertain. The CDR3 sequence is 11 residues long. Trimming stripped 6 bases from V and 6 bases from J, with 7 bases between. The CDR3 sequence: CASRSVDTQYF. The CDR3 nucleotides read TGTGCCAGCAGATCCGTGGATACGCAGTATTTT.

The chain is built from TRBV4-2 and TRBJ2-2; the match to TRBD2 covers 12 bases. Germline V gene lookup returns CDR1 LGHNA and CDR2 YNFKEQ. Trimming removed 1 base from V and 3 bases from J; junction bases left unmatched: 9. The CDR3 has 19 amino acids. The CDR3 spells CASSQAASGGAGHTGELFF. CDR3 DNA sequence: TGTGCCAGCAGCCAAGCCGCTAGCGGGGGGGCGGGTCACACCGGGGAGCTGTTTTTT.

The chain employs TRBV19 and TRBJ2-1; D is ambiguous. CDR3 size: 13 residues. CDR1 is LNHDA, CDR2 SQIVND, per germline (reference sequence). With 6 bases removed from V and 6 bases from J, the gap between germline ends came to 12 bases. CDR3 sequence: CASSRHLGNEQFF. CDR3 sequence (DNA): TGTGCCAGTAGCCGCCACTTGGGCAATGAGCAGTTCTTC.

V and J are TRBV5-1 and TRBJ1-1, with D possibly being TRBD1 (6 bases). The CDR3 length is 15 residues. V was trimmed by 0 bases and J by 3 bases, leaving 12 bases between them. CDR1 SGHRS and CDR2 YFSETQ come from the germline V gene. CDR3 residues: CASSLGTVLDTEAFF. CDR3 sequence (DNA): TGCGCCAGCAGCTTGGGGACAGTATTGGACACTGAAGCTTTCTTT.

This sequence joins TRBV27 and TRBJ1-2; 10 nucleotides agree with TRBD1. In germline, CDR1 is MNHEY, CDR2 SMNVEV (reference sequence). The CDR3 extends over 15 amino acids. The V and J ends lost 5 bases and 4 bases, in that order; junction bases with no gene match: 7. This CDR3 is CASSPLGQGGYGYTF. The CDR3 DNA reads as TGTGCCAGCAGTCCCCTTGGACAGGGGGGCTATGGCTACACCTTC.

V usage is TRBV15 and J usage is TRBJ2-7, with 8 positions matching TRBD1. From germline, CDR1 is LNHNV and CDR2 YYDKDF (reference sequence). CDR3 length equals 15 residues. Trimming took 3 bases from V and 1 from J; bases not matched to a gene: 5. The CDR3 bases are TGTGCCACCAGCAGGGGGGGACAGGCTTCCTACGAGCAGTACTTC. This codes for CATSRGGQASYEQYF.

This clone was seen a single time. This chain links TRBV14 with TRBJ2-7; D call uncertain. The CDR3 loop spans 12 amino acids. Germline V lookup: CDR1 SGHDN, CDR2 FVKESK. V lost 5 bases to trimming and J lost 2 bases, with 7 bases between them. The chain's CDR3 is CASSSVAYEQYF. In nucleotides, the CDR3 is TGTGCCAGCAGCTCAGTGGCCTACGAGCAGTACTTC. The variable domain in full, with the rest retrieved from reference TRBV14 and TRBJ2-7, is EAGVTQFPSHSVIEKGQTVTLRCDPISGHDNLYWYRRVMGKEIKFLLHFVKESKQDESGMPNNRFLAERTGGTYSTLKVQPAELEDSGVYFCASSSVAYEQYFGPGTRLTVT.

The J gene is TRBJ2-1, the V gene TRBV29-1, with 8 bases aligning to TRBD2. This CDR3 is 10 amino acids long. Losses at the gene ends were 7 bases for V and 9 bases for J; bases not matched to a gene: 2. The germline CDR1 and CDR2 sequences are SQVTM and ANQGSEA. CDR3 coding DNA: TGCAGCGCCGGGGGGGTTGAGCAGTTCTTC. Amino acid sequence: CSAGGVEQFF.

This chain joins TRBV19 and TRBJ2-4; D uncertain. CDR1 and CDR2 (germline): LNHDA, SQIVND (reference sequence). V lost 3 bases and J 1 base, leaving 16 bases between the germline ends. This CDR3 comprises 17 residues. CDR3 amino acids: CASSIQVGSRAKNIQYF. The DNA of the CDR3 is TGTGCCAGTAGTATCCAAGTGGGCAGTCGGGCCAAAAACATTCAGTACTTC.

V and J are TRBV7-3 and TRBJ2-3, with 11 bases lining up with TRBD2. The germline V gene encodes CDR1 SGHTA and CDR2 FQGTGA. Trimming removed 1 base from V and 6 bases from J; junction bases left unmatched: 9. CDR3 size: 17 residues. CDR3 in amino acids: CASSLSASGGFVDTQYF. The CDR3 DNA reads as TGTGCCAGCAGCTTAAGCGCTAGCGGGGGGTTCGTGGATACGCAGTATTTT.

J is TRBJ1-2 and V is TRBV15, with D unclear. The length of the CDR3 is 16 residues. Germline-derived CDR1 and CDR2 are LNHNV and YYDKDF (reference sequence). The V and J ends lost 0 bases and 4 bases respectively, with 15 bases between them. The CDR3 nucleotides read TGTGCCACCAGCAGAGATAGGTATTCAACTCCCTATGGCTACACCTTC. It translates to CATSRDRYSTPYGYTF.

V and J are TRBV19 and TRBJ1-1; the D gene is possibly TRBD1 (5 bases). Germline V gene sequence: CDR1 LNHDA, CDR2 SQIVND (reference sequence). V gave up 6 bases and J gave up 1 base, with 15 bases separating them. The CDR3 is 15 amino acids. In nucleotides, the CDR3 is TGTGCCAGTAGACTGAGGGGACTGGGGAACACTGAAGCTTTCTTT. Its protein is CASRLRGLGNTEAFF.